The entry below gives a single TCR beta chain sequence along with its context. Germline CDR1 reads KGHDR; CDR2 reads SFDVKD. The CDR3 totals 19 residues. The V and J ends lost 3 bases and 1 base, in that order; junction bases with no gene match: 7. In the authors' workflow: Estimated nucleated cell counts came from reference gene primer amplification. Profiled with immunoSEQ multiplex PCR; TCRdb holds only in-frame clones, not every one. V and J calls and clone size are copied from that table; D and trimming were computed from the DNA. The profile shows tens of thousands of clones, 87% of them singletons. The sample comes from a study of blood T cell repertoires in COVID-19. Study-wide context: The United States, Italy and Spain provided the acute and convalescent COVID-19 samples. The analysed material was cDNA or gDNA that came from T cells, B-cell-depleted T cells, or PBMCs.

The chain recombines TRBV24-1 with TRBJ2-5, with 16 bases lining up with TRBD2. The specimen was peripheral blood. The origin of this receptor is a woman aged 50 to 60 with active or convalescent COVID-19. CDR3 region: CATSDMGLAGGHTQETQYF. CDR3 in DNA: TGTGCCACCAGTGATATGGGACTAGCGGGGGGGCACACCCAAGAGACCCAGTACTTC.